This T cell receptor (beta chain) is drawn from a study of blood T cell repertoires in COVID-19. Study details: PBMCs, B-cell-depleted T cells, or T cells were the source of the cDNA or gDNA that made up the material.

In the authors' methods: Reference gene primers were amplified, and this amplification served to estimate nucleated cell counts. Here immunoSEQ multiplex PCR was the method, and the copy in TCRdb shows in-frame clones only, minus some. The DNA gave D and trimming, while V, J and clone size come from that table. The sample lists under 300,000 clones; around 87% were seen once. This clonotype was obtained from a woman in her seventies with active or convalescent COVID-19. The sequenced sample was peripheral blood.

The CDR3 DNA reads TGTGCCTGGAGTGTTCCCTTTGGACAGGGGCTACTCTACGGCTACACCTTC. Translated, it gives CAWSVPFGQGLLYGYTF. The chain recombines TRBV30 with TRBJ1-2; 9 positions agree with TRBD1. With 0 bases clipped from V and 8 bases from J, the junction kept 16 bases outside the gene matches. The CDR3 has 17 amino acids. Germline CDR1 GTSNPN, CDR2 SVGIG (reference sequence).